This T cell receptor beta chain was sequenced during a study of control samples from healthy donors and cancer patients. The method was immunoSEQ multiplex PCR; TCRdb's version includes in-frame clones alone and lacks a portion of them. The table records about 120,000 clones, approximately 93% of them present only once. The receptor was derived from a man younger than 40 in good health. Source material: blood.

The CDR3 sequence: CATSSSTWGGLTDTQYF. The CDR3 DNA reads as TGTGCCACCAGCAGTTCCACGTGGGGGGGACTCACAGATACGCAGTATTTT. The V gene is TRBV15, the J gene TRBJ2-3, with 7 bases fitting TRBD2. CDR1 and CDR2 (germline): LNHNV, YYDKDF (reference sequence). The CDR3 loop spans 17 amino acids. J was trimmed by 2 bases and V by 3 bases; bases with no gene match: 11.